The rows below give T cell receptor beta chains drawn from one sample of a study of T-cell reconstitution after alpha-beta-depleted transplantation in children. Each CDR3 protein gets one entry after TCRdb re-called the PCR reads with MiXCR. The sample carries approximately 190,000 distinct CDR3 sequences, about 6% recorded once. Source: PBMCs, taken before TCRalphabeta/CD19-depleted stem cell transplant. These receptors were obtained from a girl less than two years old with combined immunodeficiency, due to receive a stem cell transplant. CDR3s include the opening cysteine and the closing phenylalanine or tryptophan. The D gene is left open where the match is weak. Size is omitted from some rows. Given values are once, few, many or a class for expanded clones.

15 | many | . | TRBJ2-4 | TRBV21-1 | TGTGCCAGCAGCAAAGATGGAAATTCGAGTGACATTCAGTACTTC | CASSKDGNSSDIQYF
13 | many | . | TRBJ1-2 | TRBV5-1 | TGCGCCAGCAGCTTGACCGTTGCATATGGCTACACCTTC | CASSLTVAYGYTF
13 | many | . | TRBJ2-1 | TRBV12-3/TRBV12-4 | TGTGCCAGCGGGGGATCGGTCCACAATGAGCAGTTCTTC | CASGGSVHNEQFF
13 | many | TRBD2 | TRBJ2-7 | TRBV7-9 | TGTGCCAGTCGGGCGGGAGGGACCTACGAGCAGTACTTC | CASRAGGTYEQYF
14 | many | . | TRBJ2-7 | TRBV7-2 | TGTGCCAGCAGCTTAGTTGTCGGGGCCTACGAGCAGTACTTC | CASSLVVGAYEQYF
14 | many | . | TRBJ2-3 | TRBV5-1 | TGCGCCAGCACTTGGGCTAGTAAGGCAGATACGCAGTATTTT | CASTWASKADTQYF
14 | many | . | TRBJ1-2 | TRBV29-1 | TGCAGCGTTGCTGGACATCGTACTAACTATGGCTACACCTTC | CSVAGHRTNYGYTF
14 | many | TRBD1 | TRBJ1-2 | TRBV7-9 | TGTGCCAGCAGCTTAGCCGACAGGGGGAATGGCTACACCTTC | CASSLADRGNGYTF
15 | . | TRBD2 | TRBJ2-1 | TRBV20-1 | TGCAGTGCTAGTATACCTGGACTAGGGAGGAATGAGCAGTTCTTC | CSASIPGLGRNEQFF
15 | few | TRBD1 | TRBJ1-5 | TRBV6-8 | TGTGCCAGCAGTTACCTCTCGACAGGGAATCAGCCCCAGCATTTT | CASSYLSTGNQPQHF
16 | many | . | TRBJ2-1 | TRBV4-3 | TGCGCCAGCAGCCAAGATCAGGTAGCGGCGTACAATGAGCAGTTCTTC | CASSQDQVAAYNEQFF
15 | many | . | TRBJ1-1 | TRBV7-4 | TGTGCCAGCAGCTTAGAGGGGGGGGCCCACACTGAAGCTTTCTTT | CASSLEGGAHTEAFF
15 | many | . | TRBJ2-2 | TRBV28 | TGTGCCAGCAGTGGGGGACGCCCCAACACCGGGGAGCTGTTTTTT | CASSGGRPNTGELFF
17 | many | TRBD2 | TRBJ2-1 | TRBV7-2 | TGTGCCAGCAGCTTTATCGCCGCGGGAGGGTCCGGGAATGAGCAGTTCTTC | CASSFIAAGGSGNEQFF
14 | many | TRBD1 | TRBJ2-5 | TRBV2 | TGTGCCAGCAGCCTCGGGACAGGGTGGGAGACCCAGTACTTC | CASSLGTGWETQYF
13 | many | . | TRBJ1-1 | TRBV29-1 | TGCAGCGTTGTCTTGGTAGGAGGCACTGAAGCTTTCTTT | CSVVLVGGTEAFF
15 | many | TRBD2 | TRBJ2-5 | TRBV13 | TGTGCCAGCAGCTTTGGACTAGTCCCTACGGAGACCCAGTACTTC | CASSFGLVPTETQYF
14 | many | TRBD1 | TRBJ1-5 | TRBV6-2/TRBV6-3 | TGTGCCAGCAGGCAAGACAGGGGGCTTCAGCCCCAGCATTTT | CASRQDRGLQPQHF
16 | many | . | TRBJ2-3 | TRBV7-8 | TGTGCCAGCAGCCAACCGACCTTCGTCCCCACAGATACGCAGTATTTT | CASSQPTFVPTDTQYF
14 | many | . | TRBJ1-1 | TRBV29-1 | TGCAGCGTTGGATTCCCAGGGCTGGCGACTGAAGCTTTCTTT | CSVGFPGLATEAFF
15 | many | . | TRBJ1-1 | TRBV6-5 | TGTGCCAGCAGTTACGAGTCGGCGGTGAACACTGAAGCTTTCTTT | CASSYESAVNTEAFF
17 | many | . | TRBJ2-3 | TRBV14 | TGTGCCAGCAGCCAAGATCTTCCAGGGCCAAGCACAGATACGCAGTATTTT | CASSQDLPGPSTDTQYF
15 | many | TRBD2 | TRBJ2-5 | TRBV3-1 | TGTGCCAGCAGCCAAACCGAACTAGCGGGGGGGACCCAGTACTTC | CASSQTELAGGTQYF
14 | many | . | TRBJ2-3 | TRBV4-2 | TGTGCCAGCAGCCTTTTAGTCAGACCAGATACGCAGTATTTT | CASSLLVRPDTQYF
14 | many | TRBD1 | TRBJ1-1 | TRBV5-1 | TGCGCCAGCAGCTTGGCCGGGACAGGGCAGGAAGCTTTCTTT | CASSLAGTGQEAFF
13 | many | . | TRBJ1-1 | TRBV27 | TGTGCCAGCAGTTTTGGGCAGAGGACTGAAGCTTTCTTT | CASSFGQRTEAFF
16 | many | TRBD2 | TRBJ2-4 | TRBV15 | TGTGCCACCAGCTTTGGACTAGCGGGAAGTGAAAACATTCAGTACTTC | CATSFGLAGSENIQYF
12 | . | TRBD1 | TRBJ2-7 | TRBV9 | TGTGCCAGTGGACAGGGGACTTACGAGCAGTACTTC | CASGQGTYEQYF
17 | few | TRBD1 | TRBJ2-5 | TRBV20-1 | TGCTGTGCATTCCGTTGGGGGTCAGGGGGCGTTCAAGAGACCCAGTACTTC | CCAFRWGSGGVQETQYF
16 | many | TRBD1 | TRBJ2-3 | TRBV7-9 | TGTGCCAGCAGCCCTCGGACAGGGAAGGGGACAGATACGCAGTATTTT | CASSPRTGKGTDTQYF
14 | many | TRBD1 | TRBJ1-1 | TRBV20-1 | TGCAGTGCTTTCAAGACAGGGCTGAACACTGAAGCTTTCTTT | CSAFKTGLNTEAFF
15 | few | . | TRBJ2-7 | TRBV7-9 | TGTGCCAGCAGCTTAGGCCCTCGAGGGGGGGACGAGCAGTACTTC | CASSLGPRGGDEQYF
14 | many | . | TRBJ2-5 | TRBV6-2/TRBV6-3 | TGTGCCAGCAGTAGTACTAGTTTGACGGAGACCCAGTACTTC | CASSSTSLTETQYF
12 | many | . | TRBJ2-7 | TRBV28 | TGTGCCAGCAGTTTATGGGGTCGCGAGCAGTACTTC | CASSLWGREQYF
16 | many | . | TRBJ1-5 | TRBV5-1 | TGCGCCAGCAGCTTGGGAGGGGAATGGCGTAATCAGCCCCAGCATTTT | CASSLGGEWRNQPQHF
13 | many | . | TRBJ2-3 | TRBV24-1 | TGTGCCACCAGTGATTTGGGCACAGATACGCAGTATTTT | CATSDLGTDTQYF
17 | . | TRBD2 | TRBJ2-3 | TRBV5-6 | TGTGCCAGCAGCCGCATTCTGACTAGCGGGAGCACAGATACGCAGTATTTT | CASSRILTSGSTDTQYF
14 | many | . | TRBJ2-7 | TRBV7-9 | TGTGCCAGCATCAATACAAGGACCATCTACGAGCAGTACTTC | CASINTRTIYEQYF
15 | many | . | TRBJ2-2 | TRBV4-3 | TGCGCCAGCAGCCAAGAGTTGGGGAAGACCGGGGAGCTGTTTTTT | CASSQELGKTGELFF
17 | few | . | TRBJ2-5 | TRBV28 | TGTGCCAGCACCCTTACCCCGGCCGGGACCCACTGGGAGACCCAGTACTTC | CASTLTPAGTHWETQYF
18 | many | TRBD2 | TRBJ2-3 | TRBV7-9 | TGTGCCAGCAGCCCTGAGACCGGACTAGCGGGGATCGGTGATACGCAGTATTTT | CASSPETGLAGIGDTQYF
12 | many | . | TRBJ2-7 | TRBV28 | TGTGCCAGCAGTCCTAGCCCCTACGAGCAGTACTTC | CASSPSPYEQYF
16 | many | TRBD2 | TRBJ2-3 | TRBV3-1 | TGTGCCAGCAGCCCCCGACTAGCGGGGGGCACAGATACGCAGTATTTT | CASSPRLAGGTDTQYF
16 | many | . | TRBJ2-5 | TRBV7-8 | TGTGCCAGCAGCCGGCCCATAGCGGTACTGTCGTCGACCCAGTACTTC | CASSRPIAVLSSTQYF
15 | . | TRBD1 | TRBJ1-2 | TRBV19 | TGTGCCAGTAGTAGGACAGGGACCGTCAACTATGGCTACACCTTC | CASSRTGTVNYGYTF
15 | many | TRBD2 | TRBJ2-5 | TRBV12-3/TRBV12-4 | TGTGCCAGCAGTTCCGGACTAGCGGGGATGGAGACCCAGTACTTC | CASSSGLAGMETQYF
12 | . | . | TRBJ2-1 | TRBV5-5 | TGTGCCAGCAGCTTTGCCGGGCCCGAGCAGTTCTTC | CASSFAGPEQFF
16 | many | TRBD1 | TRBJ2-1 | TRBV20-1 | TGCAGTGCTAGTGAGACCGGGACAGGGGTCGACAATGAGCAGTTCTTC | CSASETGTGVDNEQFF
15 | many | . | TRBJ1-1 | TRBV19 | TGTGCCAGTAGTTCTTTGCGTTTTTCGGGTGCCGAAGCTTTCTTT | CASSSLRFSGAEAFF
18 | . | . | TRBJ1-5 | TRBV18 | TGTGCCAGCTCACCACGGCACAGGGACTACGTTAGCAATCAGCCCCAGCATTTT | CASSPRHRDYVSNQPQHF
17 | many | TRBD2 | TRBJ2-1 | TRBV28 | TGTGCCAGCAGTCCCACCGCCAGCGGGACTTCCTACAATGAGCAGTTCTTC | CASSPTASGTSYNEQFF
12 | many | . | TRBJ2-5 | TRBV7-9 | TGTGCCAGCAGCTACCCCTGGGAGACCCAGTACTTC | CASSYPWETQYF
14 | many | . | TRBJ2-5 | TRBV10-3 | TGTGCCATCAGTGAGTCCGCTAGAATGGAGACCCAGTACTTC | CAISESARMETQYF
17 | once | TRBD2 | TRBJ2-1 | TRBV28 | TGTGCCAGCACCCTCACCCGCAGCGGGAGGGGCTACGGTGAGCAGTTCTTC | CASTLTRSGRGYGEQFF
17 | once | TRBD2 | TRBJ2-2 | TRBV12-3/TRBV12-4 | TGTGCCAGCAGTCCCGGACTAGCGGGAGAGAGCACCGGGGAGCTGTTTTTT | CASSPGLAGESTGELFF
13 | many | . | TRBJ2-3 | TRBV7-9 | TGTGCCAGCAGCCGCGAGAGCACAGATACGCAGTATTTT | CASSRESTDTQYF
13 | . | . | TRBJ1-1 | TRBV24-1 | TGTGCCACCTTTGATTCCGCGTACACTGAAGCTTTCTTT | CATFDSAYTEAFF